Each of the 27 T cell receptor beta chains below was sequenced from the same sample in a study of T cells in Graves' hyperthyroidism and ophthalmopathy. RNA transcripts were the template for amplifying TCR beta CDR3 regions. The HTBI primer set drove a first-round RT-PCR of the TCR CDR3. Via MiXCR, TCRdb re-called the multiplex PCR reads, giving one row per CDR3 protein. Of roughly 800,000 distinct CDR3 sequences detected, roughly 40% appear once; the ten largest clones hold 8.9%. Sequenced material: blood. These receptors were obtained from a man aged 18 to 29 with Graves' hyperthyroidism.

This clonotype was seen only a few times. DNA for the CDR3: TGCAGCTTTCGGAACACTGAAGCTTTCTTT. Protein product: CSFRNTEAFF. The rearrangement links TRBV20-1 to TRBJ1-1; no clear D. Germline loops: CDR1 DFQATT, CDR2 SNEGSKA (reference sequence). This CDR3 comprises 10 residues.

This clonotype has a handful of counts. The V gene is TRBV2, the J gene TRBJ1-5, with D possibly TRBD1 on 5 matching bases. The germline V and J ends were trimmed by 1 base and 4 bases, with 23 bases remaining between them. CDR1 and CDR2 from the germline V gene are SNHLY and FYNNEI. The CDR3 has 19 residues. CDR3 region: CASSEGYSLTDRGNQPQHF. The DNA of the CDR3 is TGTGCCAGCAGTGAAGGGTATTCTTTGACCGACAGAGGAAATCAGCCCCAGCATTTT.

This clonotype was detected only a few times. This rearrangement joins TRBV12-3 or TRBV12-4 to TRBJ1-1, with TRBD1 matching over 7 bases. This CDR3 region has 15 residues. V lost 6 bases, J lost 5 bases, and 12 bases stayed unmatched. CDR3 in DNA: TGTGCCAGCAGCCCGATCAATGGACAGGTAACTGAAGCTTTCTTT. Amino acid sequence: CASSPINGQVTEAFF.

This clonotype occurred many times. The CDR3 is CSALPDYGYTF. The CDR3 DNA reads as TGCAGTGCCCTGCCGGACTATGGCTACACCTTC. The V gene is TRBV20-1, the J gene TRBJ1-2; D gene ambiguous. The CDR3 totals 11 residues. Germline CDR1 reads DFQATT; CDR2 reads SNEGSKA (reference sequence). V was cut by 6 bases and J by 3 bases, with 8 bases left in between.

This clonotype came up many times. The rearrangement joins TRBV7-6 to TRBJ1-3; TRBD1 aligns across 9 bases. V gave up 5 bases and J gave up 3 bases; unmatched junction bases: 5. The CDR3 loop spans 15 amino acids. Looked up from germline, CDR1 is SGHVS and CDR2 is FNYEAQ. CDR3 sequence (DNA): TGTGCCAGCAGCGCTACAGGGGGCGGTGGAAACACCATATATTTT. This codes for CASSATGGGGNTIYF. Full variable domain (remainder filled in from reference TRBV7-6 and TRBJ1-3): GAGVSQSPRYKVTKRGQDVALRCDPISGHVSLYWYRQALGQGPEFLTYFNYEAQQDKSGLPNDRFSAERPEGSISTLTIQRTEQRDSAMYRCASSATGGGGNTIYFGEGSWLTVV.

About this clonotype: The CDR3 carries no conserved terminal phenylalanine or tryptophan, so it likely arises from a read error. The DNA is omitted, as the CDR3 cannot be located on it reliably, and the CDR3 follows TCRdb's listing. The chain links TRBV7-9 to TRBJ2-2; the table's D call, TRBD2, has no DNA check behind it. The CDR3 has 9 residues if both end residues are counted. Germline lookup yields CDR1 SEHNR and CDR2 FQNEAQ (reference sequence). The CDR3 sequence: CASSLGVRV.

This clonotype was found a few times. The chain combines TRBV2 with TRBJ1-5; tentative D call: TRBD1 (6 bases). The CDR3 sequence is 15 residues long. The V end lost 6 bases, the J end lost 6 bases, and 18 bases lay between the germline ends. Germline values: CDR1 SNHLY, CDR2 FYNNEI. This CDR3 reads CASSLSGGPAQPQHF. In DNA form, the CDR3 reads TGTGCCAGCAGCTTGTCGGGGGGGCCGGCTCAGCCCCAGCATTTT.

This clonotype was seen a handful of times. The chain employs TRBV4-3 and TRBJ2-7; possibly TRBD2 for D (6 bases). The CDR3 spans 14 residues. Germline V gene sequence: CDR1 LGHNA, CDR2 YSLEER. V dropped 0 bases and J dropped 2 bases, with 8 bases sitting between them. CDR3 in amino acids: CASSQDSGAYEQYF. Here the CDR3 DNA reads TGCGCCAGCAGCCAAGATTCGGGGGCCTACGAGCAGTACTTC.

This clonotype has a handful of counts. This sequence joins TRBV6-5 and TRBJ2-2; no clear D. V was cut by 5 bases and J by 8 bases, with 9 bases left in between. CDR3 length equals 12 residues. Germline V CDR1 and CDR2: MNHEY, SVGAGI. The CDR3 DNA is TGTGCCAGCAGTCAACTCAGAGGGGAGCTGTTTTTT. This encodes CASSQLRGELFF.

The gene calls are TRBV20-1 and TRBJ2-2; 8 bases agree with TRBD2. V was clipped by 5 bases and J by 7 bases; unmatched bases: 9. The CDR3 totals 14 residues. The germline gives CDR1 DFQATT, CDR2 SNEGSKA (reference sequence). CDR3: CSARSGELGGELFF. The CDR3 region has the DNA TGCAGTGCTCGTAGCGGGGAGCTTGGCGGGGAGCTGTTTTTT.

This rearrangement joins TRBV12-3 or TRBV12-4 to TRBJ1-2; 7 bases match TRBD1. Trimming removed 6 bases from V and 4 bases from J; junction bases left unmatched: 11. The CDR3 sequence is 15 residues long. CDR3 nucleotide sequence: TGTGCCAGCAGCCCCCGACAGGGAGCGGGCTATGGCTACACCTTC. Its protein product is CASSPRQGAGYGYTF.

The chain employs TRBV20-1 and TRBJ1-2; 9 bases line up with TRBD1. The CDR3 runs to 17 residues. The germline V gene encodes CDR1 DFQATT and CDR2 SNEGSKA (reference sequence). The V and J ends lost 5 bases and 3 bases, in that order; junction bases with no gene match: 16. In nucleotides, the CDR3 is TGCAGTGCTCTCCTAGCGGGACAGGGATTCTTCGACTATGGCTACACCTTC. The encoded protein is CSALLAGQGFFDYGYTF.

This clonotype showed up just a few times. CDR3 nucleotide sequence: TGTGCCAGCAGTTCGAGGGACCTAGGAAGCTCCTACGAGCAGTACTTC. Encoded protein: CASSSRDLGSSYEQYF. V usage is TRBV7-2 and J usage is TRBJ2-7; the D call may be TRBD1 or TRBD2 (5 bases each). The CDR3 covers 16 residues. Germline V gives CDR1 SGHTA, CDR2 FQGNSA. Trimming took 6 bases from V and 0 from J, leaving 18 bases between them.

This clonotype was detected only once. The genes are TRBV30 and TRBJ1-5; D is uncertain. The CDR3 contains 14 residues. The germline V gene encodes CDR1 GTSNPN and CDR2 SVGIG (reference sequence). The V gene lost 3 bases and the J gene lost 0 bases, with 9 bases spanning the gap. CDR3 residues: CAWRGIGSNQPQHF. CDR3 coding DNA: TGTGCCTGGAGAGGGATAGGTAGCAATCAGCCCCAGCATTTT.

This clonotype came up a few times. This chain uses TRBV5-6 with TRBJ1-1; 7 positions agree with TRBD1. V gave up 3 bases and J gave up 10 bases; unmatched junction bases: 9. The length of the CDR3 is 13 residues. Germline CDR1 and CDR2: SGHDT and YYEEEE. This CDR3 reads CASSSTGELRAFF. CDR3 bases: TGTGCCAGCAGCTCTACAGGGGAACTTCGAGCTTTCTTT.

The table lists this clonotype with many counts. The chain couples TRBV29-1 to TRBJ2-5; D may be TRBD2 (6 bases). CDR3 length: 15 residues. Germline V lookup: CDR1 SQVTM, CDR2 ANQGSEA. The V end was cut by 3 bases, the J end by 1 base, with 15 bases between. In nucleotides, the CDR3 is TGCAGCGTTGACGGTACGAGGGAGGTCCAAGAGACCCAGTACTTC. Its translation is CSVDGTREVQETQYF.

This clonotype was seen only a few times. V gene TRBV7-8 combines with J gene TRBJ1-6; 7 nucleotides line up with TRBD1. This CDR3 is built from 17 residues. Germline V lookup: CDR1 SGHVS, CDR2 FQNEAQ. Losses at the gene ends were 5 bases for V and 4 bases for J; bases not matched to a gene: 11. CDR3 in DNA: TGTGCCAGCAGCGACCTCCCCGGGACAGATTATAATTCACCCCTCCACTTT. As protein: CASSDLPGTDYNSPLHF. The full variable domain, with the rest looked up from reference TRBV7-8 and TRBJ1-6, is GAGVSQSPRYKVAKRGQDVALRCDPISGHVSLFWYQQALGQGPEFLTYFQNEAQLDKSGLPSDRFFAERPEGSVSTLKIQRTQQEDSAVYLCASSDLPGTDYNSPLHFGNGTRLTVT.

The chain links TRBV9 to TRBJ2-7, with 8 bases fitting TRBD1. CDR1 SGDLS and CDR2 YYNGEE come from the germline V gene. The CDR3 sequence is 15 residues long. V was pared by 3 bases and J by 6 bases, with 11 bases of the junction left unmatched. For the CDR3, the DNA is TGTGCCAGCAGCGGTGAAGGACAGGGACCTCCCGAGCAGTACTTC. Amino acid sequence: CASSGEGQGPPEQYF.

The chain is built from TRBV20-1 and TRBJ1-5; D is unclear. Germline V gene sequence: CDR1 DFQATT, CDR2 SNEGSKA (reference sequence). CDR3 length equals 14 residues. Deletions cut 6 bases from V and 5 bases from J, with 17 bases between. CDR3 protein: CSATSDNDHQPQHF. The CDR3 DNA is TGCAGTGCCACCAGTGACAACGACCATCAGCCCCAGCATTTT.

This clonotype was seen a single time. The chain combines TRBV4-2 with TRBJ1-4, with D tentatively TRBD1 (5 bases). Trimming removed 5 bases from V and 5 bases from J, with 18 bases in between. CDR1 LGHNA and CDR2 YNFKEQ come from the germline V gene. There are 16 residues in the CDR3. This CDR3 is CASSSTSGGWNEKLFF. As DNA, the CDR3 is TGTGCCAGCAGCTCGACTAGCGGGGGATGGAATGAAAAACTGTTTTTT.

The V gene is TRBV7-6, the J gene TRBJ1-5; no clear D gene. V was cut by 1 base and J by 14 bases, with 15 bases left in between. The CDR3 is 13 residues long. Germline V CDR1 and CDR2: SGHVS, FNYEAQ. CDR3 sequence reads: CASSLEARVGEHF. CDR3 coding DNA: TGTGCCAGCAGCTTAGAGGCTAGAGTAGGCGAGCATTTT.

This clonotype showed up just a few times. The junction and the germline gene differ at one end; a read error may be behind it. The chain links TRBV10-3 to TRBJ1-5; the D is unclear. The CDR3 runs to 16 residues. Germline V gene lookup returns CDR1 ENHRY and CDR2 SYGVKD. CDR3 region: CASSYPQEAGNQPQHF. In nucleotides, the CDR3 is TGTGCCAGCAGTTACCCCCAAGAAGCGGGCAATCAGCCCCAGCATTTT.

The chain links TRBV14 to TRBJ2-5; 9 bases line up with TRBD1. This CDR3 comprises 17 residues. V trimming: 4 bases; J trimming: 5 bases; junction bases outside the gene matches: 14. Germline CDR1 is SGHDN and CDR2 is FVKESK. The CDR3 sequence is CASSLRDREGPRETQYF. The DNA for the CDR3 is TGTGCCAGCAGCCTTCGGGACAGGGAGGGCCCTAGGGAGACCCAGTACTTC.

This chain connects TRBV29-1 to TRBJ2-7; no reliable D call. The tail of the sequence fits TRBJ2-1 better, so the J call may be wrong. Per the germline V gene, CDR1 is SQVTM and CDR2 is ANQGSEA. The CDR3 length is 14 residues. The CDR3 nucleotides are TGCAGCGTTGAGGACCCGTCCGTATACAATGAGCAGTTCTTC. Translation: CSVEDPSVYNEQFF.

This clonotype was counted only a few times. This rearrangement joins TRBV5-5 to TRBJ2-6; D is uncertain. The germline V and J ends were trimmed by 0 bases and 4 bases, with 14 bases remaining between them. CDR3 size: 17 residues. Germline V gene lookup returns CDR1 SGHKS and CDR2 YYEKEE (reference sequence). CDR3 bases: TGTGCCAGCAGCTTGGATATTGGCCAGCGCGGGGCCAACGTCCTGACTTTC. The encoded protein is CASSLDIGQRGANVLTF.

The table lists this clonotype with a count of one. The chain recombines TRBV20-1 with TRBJ2-7; 8 bases match TRBD2. The CDR3 is 13 amino acids. From germline, CDR1 is DFQATT and CDR2 SNEGSKA (reference sequence). The J segment lost 2 bases and the V segment lost 1 base, leaving 1 base of the junction unmatched. DNA of the CDR3: TGCAGTGCTAGAGCGGGACTAGCCTACGAGCAGTACTTC. As protein: CSARAGLAYEQYF.

The chain combines TRBV7-9 with TRBJ1-2, with D tentatively TRBD1 (5 bases). V was shortened by 3 bases and J by 7 bases, with 9 bases between the two germline ends. Germline V gene sequence: CDR1 SEHNR, CDR2 FQNEAQ (reference sequence). CDR3 length equals 12 residues. The CDR3 here is CASSLMGRGYTF. The CDR3 coding sequence is TGTGCCAGCAGCTTGATGGGACGTGGCTACACCTTC.